Listed below are T cell receptor beta chains from one sample, sequenced in a study of patients and donors after allogeneic stem cell transplantation. TCRdb reprocessed the RT-PCR reads via MiXCR and lists one record per CDR3 protein. The sample contains about 87,000 distinct CDR3 sequences, roughly 4.9% of which appear only once. Source material: blood, either unsorted or a sorted T cell fraction (not recorded which). The receptors originated from a human donor who was either an allogeneic HSCT recipient or a stem cell or donor lymphocyte infusion donor (not recorded which). It is not recorded whose cells these are; they may come from a transplant donor. CDR3s include the opening cysteine and the closing phenylalanine or tryptophan. Each record gives: V gene, CDR3 protein.

v_call: TRBV20-1
cdr3_aa: CSARDGGKLGPEAFF

v_call: TRBV30
cdr3_aa: CAWSVLVEQFF

v_call: TRBV24-1
cdr3_aa: CATSDGFSPLQYF

v_call: TRBV2
cdr3_aa: CASSPLSPTDTQYF

v_call: TRBV2
cdr3_aa: CASSETLAVYTQYF

v_call: TRBV20-1
cdr3_aa: CSASLSSGANVLTF

v_call: TRBV7-8
cdr3_aa: CASSWDRGRGAFF

v_call: TRBV29-1
cdr3_aa: CSVRIGGGNTEAFF

v_call: TRBV30
cdr3_aa: CAWIPSGGVTNEKLFF

v_call: TRBV20-1
cdr3_aa: CSASGSPESWAQHF

v_call: TRBV27
cdr3_aa: CASSLSGGNTIYF

v_call: TRBV7-9
cdr3_aa: CASSRQGNTEAFF

v_call: TRBV3-1
cdr3_aa: CASSPAPALSYEQYF

v_call: TRBV20-1
cdr3_aa: CSARDGSGGETQYF

v_call: TRBV12-3/TRBV12-4
cdr3_aa: CASSGLLGYEQYF

v_call: TRBV4-2
cdr3_aa: CASNWAGGVFF

v_call: TRBV20-1
cdr3_aa: CSARPSGPQQFF

v_call: TRBV7-9
cdr3_aa: CASSLGSWSEKLFF

v_call: TRBV15
cdr3_aa: CATSRTTSVDNEQFF

v_call: TRBV7-8
cdr3_aa: CASSPPRREGPYEQYF

v_call: TRBV7-8
cdr3_aa: CASSSQGIGNTIYF

v_call: TRBV15
cdr3_aa: CATSTHGGRGGDGYTF

v_call: TRBV11-2
cdr3_aa: CASSFEPGRHGNTIYF

v_call: TRBV9
cdr3_aa: CASSPGGRTEAFF

v_call: TRBV28
cdr3_aa: CASSPKGWGGGQPQHF

v_call: TRBV20-1
cdr3_aa: CSARATGGNNQPQHF

v_call: TRBV24-1
cdr3_aa: CATSDDRVNEQSF

v_call: TRBV5-1
cdr3_aa: CASSWGTGGSYNSPLHF

v_call: TRBV29-1
cdr3_aa: CSVEGTSGSRGSYNEQFF

v_call: TRBV20-1
cdr3_aa: CSASGGGIYEQYF

v_call: TRBV12-3/TRBV12-4
cdr3_aa: CASSYREDRAGGYTF

v_call: TRBV7-7
cdr3_aa: CASSLTSGTGGETQYF

v_call: TRBV12-3/TRBV12-4
cdr3_aa: CASNTGAGGYTF

v_call: TRBV5-1
cdr3_aa: CASSLVGLPQETQYF

v_call: TRBV2
cdr3_aa: CASSVGQGAAEKLFF

v_call: TRBV5-1
cdr3_aa: CASSLGSGSGNTIYF

v_call: TRBV7-9
cdr3_aa: CASSYDRGYGYTF

v_call: TRBV6-5
cdr3_aa: CASSYSASSDTQYF

v_call: TRBV20-1
cdr3_aa: CSPVAGGWNEQFF